This TCR beta chain emerged from a study of T-cell memory formation after mild COVID-19. Study-level background: TCR clusters were mostly confined to one donor each. Findings and limits, study-wide: A balance of CD4 and CD8 characterized clones contracting day 15 to 85, whereas later expanders leaned CD4+. Pre-infection memory held some responding clones, suggesting pre-existing cross-reactive T cells responded. For contracting clones, CD4+ ones sat mainly in CM and EM, CD8+ in EMRA.

MiXCR, applied by TCRdb to the 5' RACE reads, yields one record per CDR3 protein. Of more than 150,000 distinct CDR3 sequences listed, roughly 23% are singletons. This clonotype was detected once. Its antigen is not known. The sequencing sample was made of PBMCs or a T cell subset sorted from them (not recorded which). This sequence was found in an adult woman who had mild COVID-19 (a few samples of this study predate the infection). Cell type and time point are not known.

The CDR3 bases are TGTGCCAGCAGCTTGAGCTCTGGGCCTAACTATGGCTACACCTTC. Its translation is CASSLSSGPNYGYTF. The chain is built from TRBV11-3 and TRBJ1-2, with D hard to call. Germline V CDR1 and CDR2: SGHNT, YENEEA. This CDR3 is built from 15 residues. Trimming removed 3 bases at V and 0 bases at J, with 11 bases between.